A selection of T cell receptor beta chains follows, all from one sample in a study of T-cell memory formation after mild COVID-19. TCRdb reanalysed the 5' RACE reads using MiXCR and keeps one entry per CDR3 protein. Of 400,000 or so distinct CDR3 sequences detected, roughly 20% appear once; the ten largest clones hold 7.5% to 9.5%. The sequenced sample was PBMCs or a T cell subset sorted from them (not recorded which). The receptor source for this set is an adult woman who had mild COVID-19 (a few samples of this study predate the infection). Cell type and time point are not known. Both conserved end residues are part of each CDR3. A D gene is named only where the DNA matches it firmly. Clone size is not always given. Where it is, it says once, few, many or a class for expanded clones.

>TRBV12-3/TRBV12-4|-|TRBJ1-2|-
CASSPDPSLHTVFYTF
TGTGCCAGCAGTCCTGATCCCTCACTTCACACAGTCTTTTACACCTTC
>TRBV12-3/TRBV12-4|-|TRBJ2-5|-
CASSLLGGGPETQYF
TGTGCCAGCAGTTTATTAGGCGGCGGTCCTGAGACCCAGTACTTC
>TRBV7-3|TRBD2|TRBJ2-3|-
CASSSLGGSGDTQYF
TGTGCCAGCAGCTCCCTGGGGGGGTCGGGAGATACGCAGTATTTT
>TRBV7-2|TRBD2|TRBJ2-3|-
CASSLKWLAGGPVDTQYF
TGTGCCAGCAGCTTAAAGTGGCTAGCGGGAGGGCCGGTAGATACGCAGTATTTT
>TRBV18|-|TRBJ2-3|-
CASSPAGILTDTQYF
TGTGCCAGCTCACCAGCAGGGATATTGACAGATACGCAGTATTTT
>TRBV7-2|TRBD2|TRBJ2-7|few
CASSRGLAGRGAYEQYF
TGTGCCAGCAGCCGTGGACTAGCGGGGCGTGGGGCTTACGAGCAGTACTTC
>TRBV5-1|-|TRBJ2-7|-
CASSLEGNSYEQYF
TGCGCCAGCAGCTTGGAGGGGAACTCCTACGAGCAGTACTTC
>TRBV20-1|-|TRBJ1-1|few
CSASWNTEAFF
TGCAGTGCTTCGTGGAACACTGAAGCTTTCTTT
>TRBV9|-|TRBJ1-5|-
CASSAGVLQPQHF
TGTGCCAGCAGCGCGGGGGTCTTACAGCCCCAGCATTTT
>TRBV11-2|TRBD2|TRBJ2-2|-
CASSSGTSAGELFF
TGTGCCAGCAGCTCGGGGACTAGCGCCGGGGAGCTGTTTTTT
>TRBV9|TRBD2|TRBJ2-7|-
CASSVGLAGPYEQYF
TGTGCCAGCAGCGTAGGACTAGCGGGGCCCTACGAGCAGTACTTC
>TRBV4-3|-|TRBJ1-4|few
CASSQERQFREKLFF
TGCGCCAGCAGCCAAGAAAGGCAGTTCCGTGAAAAACTGTTTTTT